The present T cell receptor beta chain was sequenced within a study of CD8 T cells in ankylosing spondylitis. Study conclusions and caveats: Several of the motif variants were reported before in synovial fluid and blood from reactive arthritis. What seemed typical of ankylosing spondylitis blood was a TCR beta motif built from eight highly homologous variants. Clones linked to disease were reported to show significant enrichment in matched ankylosing spondylitis synovial fluid.

In germline, CDR1 is SGHRS, CDR2 YFSETQ. V shed 3 bases and J 2 bases; nucleotides not matched to a gene: 7. This CDR3 is 17 amino acids long. TCR beta libraries were made by quantitative 5'-RACE with molecular barcodes. TCRdb processed the 5' RACE reads anew with MiXCR; each CDR3 protein has one entry. Of roughly 450,000 distinct CDR3 sequences listed, 25% to 30% are singletons. This clonotype showed up many times. What it binds is unknown. This chain connects TRBV5-1 to TRBJ2-2, with TRBD2 matching 10 bases. Sequencing was carried out using blood, either unsorted or a sorted T cell fraction (not recorded which). This TCR derives from a male donor with ankylosing spondylitis. In nucleotides, the CDR3 is TGCGCCAGCAGCTGGCCTAGCGGGAGATCTAACACCGGGGAGCTGTTTTTT. It yields the protein CASSWPSGRSNTGELFF.